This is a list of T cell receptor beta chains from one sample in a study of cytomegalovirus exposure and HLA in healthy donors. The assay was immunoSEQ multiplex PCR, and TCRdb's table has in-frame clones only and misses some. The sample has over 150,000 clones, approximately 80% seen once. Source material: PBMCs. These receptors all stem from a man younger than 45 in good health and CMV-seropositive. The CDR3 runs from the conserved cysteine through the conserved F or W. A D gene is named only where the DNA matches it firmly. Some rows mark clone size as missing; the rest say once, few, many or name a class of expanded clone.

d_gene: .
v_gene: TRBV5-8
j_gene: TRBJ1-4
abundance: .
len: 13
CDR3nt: TGTGCCAGCAGCGCGGTTGGCATTGAAAAACTGTTTTTT
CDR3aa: CASSAVGIEKLFF

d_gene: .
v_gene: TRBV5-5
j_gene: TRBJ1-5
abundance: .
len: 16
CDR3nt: TGTGCCAGCAGCTTGTTCGGGGGTTATAGCAATCAGCCCCAGCATTTT
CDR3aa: CASSLFGGYSNQPQHF

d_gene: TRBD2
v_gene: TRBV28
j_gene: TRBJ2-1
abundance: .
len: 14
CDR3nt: TGTGCCAGCTTGGCGACTAGCGAGACCAATGAGCAGTTCTTC
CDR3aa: CASLATSETNEQFF

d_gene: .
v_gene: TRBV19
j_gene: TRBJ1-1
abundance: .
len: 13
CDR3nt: TGTGCCAGTAGTATTTCCAGGAACACTGAAGCTTTCTTT
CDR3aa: CASSISRNTEAFF

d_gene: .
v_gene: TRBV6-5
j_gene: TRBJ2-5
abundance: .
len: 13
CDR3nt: TGTGCCAGCGCTTCTGTGGCTGAAGAGACCCAGTACTTC
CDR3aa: CASASVAEETQYF

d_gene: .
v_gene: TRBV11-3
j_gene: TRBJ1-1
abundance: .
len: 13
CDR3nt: TGTGCCAGCAGCTTAACTCGGGGGACTGAAGCTTTCTTT
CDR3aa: CASSLTRGTEAFF

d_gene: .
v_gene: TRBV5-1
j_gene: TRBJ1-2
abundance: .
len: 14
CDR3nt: TGCGCCAGCAGCTTGGATCCGGGAATCTATGGCTACACCTTC
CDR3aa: CASSLDPGIYGYTF

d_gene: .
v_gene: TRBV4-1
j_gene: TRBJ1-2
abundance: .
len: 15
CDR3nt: TGCGCCAGCAGCCAGTTATCCGGGGATGGCTATGGCTACACCTTC
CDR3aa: CASSQLSGDGYGYTF

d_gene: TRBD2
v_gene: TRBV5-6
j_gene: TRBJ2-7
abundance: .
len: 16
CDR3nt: TGTGCCAGCAGCTTTACTAGCGGGAGGTTAATCTACGAGCAGTACTTC
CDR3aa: CASSFTSGRLIYEQYF

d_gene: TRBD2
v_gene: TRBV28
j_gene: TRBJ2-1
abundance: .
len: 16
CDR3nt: TGTGCCAGCAGTTTAGTAGCGGGAGGGTTGCGGAATGAGCAGTTCTTC
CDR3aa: CASSLVAGGLRNEQFF

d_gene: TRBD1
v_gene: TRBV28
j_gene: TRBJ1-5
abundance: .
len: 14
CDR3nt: TGTGCCAGCACCTCCGGGACAGGGGACCAGCCCCAGCATTTT
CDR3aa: CASTSGTGDQPQHF

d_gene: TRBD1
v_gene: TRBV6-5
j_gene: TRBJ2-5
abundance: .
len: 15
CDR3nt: TGTGCCAGCAGACCTGGGACAGGCCTATTAGAGACCCAGTACTTC
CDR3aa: CASRPGTGLLETQYF

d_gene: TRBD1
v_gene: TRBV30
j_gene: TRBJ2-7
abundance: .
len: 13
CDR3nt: TGTGCCTGCAGTAGACAGGGAGCCTACGAGCAGTACTTC
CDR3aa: CACSRQGAYEQYF

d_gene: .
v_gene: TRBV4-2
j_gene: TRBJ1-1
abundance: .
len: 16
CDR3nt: TGTGCCAGCAGCCAAGACGGCGGTTTTGGGAGCACTGAAGCTTTCTTT
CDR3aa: CASSQDGGFGSTEAFF

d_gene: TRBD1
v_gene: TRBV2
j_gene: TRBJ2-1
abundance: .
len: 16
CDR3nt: TGTGCCAGCAGTATGACAGGGGTAAGCTCCTACAATGAGCAGTTCTTC
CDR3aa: CASSMTGVSSYNEQFF

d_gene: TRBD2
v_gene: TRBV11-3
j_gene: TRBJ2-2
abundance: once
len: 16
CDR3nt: TGTGCCAGCAGCTTAGATAGCGGGACCTACACCGGGGAGCTGTTTTTT
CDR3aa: CASSLDSGTYTGELFF

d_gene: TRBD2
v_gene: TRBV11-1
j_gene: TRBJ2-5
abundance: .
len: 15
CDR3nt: TGTGCCAGCAGCCCCAAGCGGGGACTAGCGGAAGCCCAGTACTTC
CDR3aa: CASSPKRGLAEAQYF

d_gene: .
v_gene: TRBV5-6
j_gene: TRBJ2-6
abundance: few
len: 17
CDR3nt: TGTGCCAGCACTGCGGGGAGCAGTCTCTCTGGGGCCAACGTCCTGACTTTC
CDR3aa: CASTAGSSLSGANVLTF

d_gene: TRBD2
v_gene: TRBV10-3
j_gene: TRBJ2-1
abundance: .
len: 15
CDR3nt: TGTGCCATCATAAAAGCGGGAGAAGTTACTCATGAGCAGTTCTTC
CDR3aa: CAIIKAGEVTHEQFF

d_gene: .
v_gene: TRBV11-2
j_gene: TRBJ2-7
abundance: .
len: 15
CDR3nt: TGTGCCAGCAGCTTAGAATGGGGGCAGTTCTACGAGCAGTACTTC
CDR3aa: CASSLEWGQFYEQYF

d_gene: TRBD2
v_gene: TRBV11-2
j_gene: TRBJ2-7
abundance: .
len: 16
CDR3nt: TGTGCCAGCAGCTTAGTCGCGGGAGGGCCCTCCTACGAGCAGTACTTC
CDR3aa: CASSLVAGGPSYEQYF

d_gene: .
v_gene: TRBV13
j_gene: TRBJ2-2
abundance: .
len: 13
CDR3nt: TGTGCCAGCAGCCAAGGGAGGTCCGGGGAGCTGTTTTTT
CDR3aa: CASSQGRSGELFF

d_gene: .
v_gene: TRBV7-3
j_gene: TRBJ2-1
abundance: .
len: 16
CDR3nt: TGTGCCAGCAGCACCCAGGGGCCGAGCTCCTACAATGAGCAGTTCTTC
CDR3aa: CASSTQGPSSYNEQFF

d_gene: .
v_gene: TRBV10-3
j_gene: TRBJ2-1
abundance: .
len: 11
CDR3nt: TGTGCCATCAGTGAAGCGGTTGAGCAGTTCTTC
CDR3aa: CAISEAVEQFF

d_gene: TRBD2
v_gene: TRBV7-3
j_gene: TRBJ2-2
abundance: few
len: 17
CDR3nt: TGTGCCAGCAGCTTAGGAGCGGGAGCCCCGAACACCGGGGAGCTGTTTTTT
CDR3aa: CASSLGAGAPNTGELFF

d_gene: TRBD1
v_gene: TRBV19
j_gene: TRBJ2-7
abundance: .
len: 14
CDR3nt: TGTGCCAGTAGTCTGGACAGGGCGACCTACGAGCAGTACTTC
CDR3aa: CASSLDRATYEQYF

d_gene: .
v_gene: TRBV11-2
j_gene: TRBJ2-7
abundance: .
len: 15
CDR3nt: TGTGCCAGCAGCTTAGAGGAGGGGGCGCAATACGAGCAGTACTTC
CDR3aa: CASSLEEGAQYEQYF

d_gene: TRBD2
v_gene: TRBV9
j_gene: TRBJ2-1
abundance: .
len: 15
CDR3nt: TGTGCCAGCAGCACAAGGACTAGCGGGAGCCAGGAGCAGTTCTTC
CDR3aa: CASSTRTSGSQEQFF

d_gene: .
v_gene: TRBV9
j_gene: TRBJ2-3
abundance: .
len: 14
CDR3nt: TGTGCCAGCAGCGTAGGGTTTGAGGGAGATACGCAGTATTTT
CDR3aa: CASSVGFEGDTQYF

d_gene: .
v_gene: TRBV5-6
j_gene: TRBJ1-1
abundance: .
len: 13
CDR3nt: TGTGCCAGCAGCCCAGACAGGCACACTGAAGCTTTCTTT
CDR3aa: CASSPDRHTEAFF

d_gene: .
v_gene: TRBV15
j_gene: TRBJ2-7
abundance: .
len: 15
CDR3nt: TGTGCCACCAGCCCGCGACCGGGTCCTTCCTTCAAACAGTACTTC
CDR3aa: CATSPRPGPSFKQYF

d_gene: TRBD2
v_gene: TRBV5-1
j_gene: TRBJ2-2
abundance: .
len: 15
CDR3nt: TGCGCCAGTAGCGTCCCGGGACTAAACACCGGGGAGCTGTTTTTT
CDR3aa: CASSVPGLNTGELFF

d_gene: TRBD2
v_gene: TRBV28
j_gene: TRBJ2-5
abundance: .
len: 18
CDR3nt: TGTGCCAGCAGTGCCAGGGACTACCGGGTAAGGACACAAGAGACCCAGTACTTC
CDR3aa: CASSARDYRVRTQETQYF

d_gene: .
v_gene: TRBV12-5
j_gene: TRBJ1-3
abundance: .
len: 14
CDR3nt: TGTGCCGTTGCCCACTCGGGCTCTGGAAACACCATATATTTT
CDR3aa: CAVAHSGSGNTIYF

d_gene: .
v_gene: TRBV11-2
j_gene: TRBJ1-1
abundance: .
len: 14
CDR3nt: TGTGCCAGCACCCCCGGACAGTCTTGGACTGAAGCTTTCTTT
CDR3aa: CASTPGQSWTEAFF

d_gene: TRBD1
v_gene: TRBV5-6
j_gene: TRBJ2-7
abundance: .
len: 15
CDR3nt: TGTGCCAGCAGCTCGGTGGACAGGGACTCGGGCGAGCAGTACTTC
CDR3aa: CASSSVDRDSGEQYF

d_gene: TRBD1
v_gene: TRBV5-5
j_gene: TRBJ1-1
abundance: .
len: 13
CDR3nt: TGTGCCAGCTTACCGACAGGGACCACTGAAGCTTTCTTT
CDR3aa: CASLPTGTTEAFF

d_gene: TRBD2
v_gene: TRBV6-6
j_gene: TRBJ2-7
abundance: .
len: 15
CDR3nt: TGTGCCAGCAGTTACTCGATAGCGGGAGCCTGGGAGCAGTACTTC
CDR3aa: CASSYSIAGAWEQYF

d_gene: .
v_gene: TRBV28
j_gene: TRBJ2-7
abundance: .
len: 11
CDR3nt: TGTGCCAGCAGTTACATCCGCGAGCAGTACTTC
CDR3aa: CASSYIREQYF

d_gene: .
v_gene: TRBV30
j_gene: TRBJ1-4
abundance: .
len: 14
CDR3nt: TGTGCCTGGAGTCTGGGGGCGGCTAATGAAAAACTGTTTTTT
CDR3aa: CAWSLGAANEKLFF

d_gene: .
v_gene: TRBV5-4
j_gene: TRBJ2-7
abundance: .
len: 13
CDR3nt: TGTGCCAGCAGCCCCCGGCAATCGGGGGAGCAGTACTTC
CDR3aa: CASSPRQSGEQYF

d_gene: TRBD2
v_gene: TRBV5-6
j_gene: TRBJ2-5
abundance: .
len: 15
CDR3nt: TGTGCCAGCAGCTTACGGGGGGGGAGCGGGGAGACCCAGTACTTC
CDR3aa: CASSLRGGSGETQYF

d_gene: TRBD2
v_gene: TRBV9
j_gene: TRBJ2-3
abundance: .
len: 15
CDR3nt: TGTGCCAGCAGCCTTAGCGGGAGTAGCACAGATACGCAGTATTTT
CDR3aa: CASSLSGSSTDTQYF

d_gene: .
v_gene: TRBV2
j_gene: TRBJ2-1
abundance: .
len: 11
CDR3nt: TGTGCCAGCACCCCGTTACTCCAGCAGTTCTTC
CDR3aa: CASTPLLQQFF

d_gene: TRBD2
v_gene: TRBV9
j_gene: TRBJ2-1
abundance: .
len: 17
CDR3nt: TGTGCCAGCAGCGCCGGGTTAGCGGGAGGACCTTACAATGAGCAGTTCTTC
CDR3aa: CASSAGLAGGPYNEQFF

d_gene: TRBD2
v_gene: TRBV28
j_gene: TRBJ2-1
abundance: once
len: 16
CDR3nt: TGTGCCAGCAGAAGCGGGAGCGGGGGATACAGGAATGAGCAGTTCTTC
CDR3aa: CASRSGSGGYRNEQFF